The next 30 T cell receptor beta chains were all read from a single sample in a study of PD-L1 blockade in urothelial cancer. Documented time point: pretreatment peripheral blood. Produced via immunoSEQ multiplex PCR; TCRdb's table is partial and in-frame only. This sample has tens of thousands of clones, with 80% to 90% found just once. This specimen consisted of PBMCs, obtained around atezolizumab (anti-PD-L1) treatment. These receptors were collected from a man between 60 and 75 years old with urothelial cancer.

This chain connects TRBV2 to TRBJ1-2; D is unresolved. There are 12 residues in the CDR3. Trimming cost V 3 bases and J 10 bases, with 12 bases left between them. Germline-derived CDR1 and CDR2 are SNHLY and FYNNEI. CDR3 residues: CASSEGRTPYTF. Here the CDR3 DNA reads TGTGCCAGCAGTGAGGGGAGGACGCCCTACACCTTC.

The DNA of the CDR3 is TGCAGCGCTACCCTATCCGGGACAGGGAGTGAGCAGTTCTTC. Its translation is CSATLSGTGSEQFF. The chain links TRBV29-1 to TRBJ2-1; 9 positions match TRBD1. CDR3 length: 14 amino acids. With V trimmed by 7 bases and J by 9 bases, 13 bases remained unmatched. CDR1 and CDR2 (germline): SQVTM, ANQGSEA.

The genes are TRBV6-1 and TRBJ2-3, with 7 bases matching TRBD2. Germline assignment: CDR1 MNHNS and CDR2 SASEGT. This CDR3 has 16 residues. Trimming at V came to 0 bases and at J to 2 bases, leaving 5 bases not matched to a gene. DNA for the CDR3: TGTGCCAGCAGTGAAGCTAACGGGGGGTCCACAGATACGCAGTATTTT. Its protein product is CASSEANGGSTDTQYF.

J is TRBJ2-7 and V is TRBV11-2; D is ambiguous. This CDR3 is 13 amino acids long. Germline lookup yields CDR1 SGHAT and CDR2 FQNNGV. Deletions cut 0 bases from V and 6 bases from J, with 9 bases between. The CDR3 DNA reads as TGTGCCAGCAGCTTAGACGTGGCAGGCGAGCAGTACTTC. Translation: CASSLDVAGEQYF.

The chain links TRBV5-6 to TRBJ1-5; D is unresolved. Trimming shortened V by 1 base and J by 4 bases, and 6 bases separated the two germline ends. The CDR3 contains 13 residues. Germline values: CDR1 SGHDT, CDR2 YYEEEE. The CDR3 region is CASSLFPNQPQHF. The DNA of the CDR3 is TGTGCCAGCAGCTTGTTCCCAAATCAGCCCCAGCATTTT.

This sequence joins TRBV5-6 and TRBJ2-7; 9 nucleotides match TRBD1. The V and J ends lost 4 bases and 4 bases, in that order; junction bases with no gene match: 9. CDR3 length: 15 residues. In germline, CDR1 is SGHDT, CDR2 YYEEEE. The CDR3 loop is CASSPRGTGLYEQYF. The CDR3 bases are TGTGCCAGCAGCCCCCGTGGGACAGGGCTATACGAGCAGTACTTC.

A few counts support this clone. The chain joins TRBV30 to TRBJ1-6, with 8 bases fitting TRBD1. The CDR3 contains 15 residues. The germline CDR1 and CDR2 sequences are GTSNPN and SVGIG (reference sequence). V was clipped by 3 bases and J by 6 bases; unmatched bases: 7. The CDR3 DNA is TGTGCCTGGAGGGAGGGCGACAGGGGTAATTCACCCCTCCACTTT. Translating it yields CAWREGDRGNSPLHF.

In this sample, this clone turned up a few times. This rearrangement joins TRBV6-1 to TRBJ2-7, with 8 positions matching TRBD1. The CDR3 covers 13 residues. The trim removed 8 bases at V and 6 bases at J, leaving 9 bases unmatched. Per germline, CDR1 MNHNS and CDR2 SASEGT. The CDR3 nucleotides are TGTGCCAGCGCGACGACAGGGGCGGGCGAGCAGTACTTC. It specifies CASATTGAGEQYF.

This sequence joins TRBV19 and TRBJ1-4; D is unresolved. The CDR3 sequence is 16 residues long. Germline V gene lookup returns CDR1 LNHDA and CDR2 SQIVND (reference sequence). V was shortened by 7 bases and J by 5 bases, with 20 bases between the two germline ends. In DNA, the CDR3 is TGTGCCAGTACCCCCCCTCCAGGCGCAATGAATGAAAAACTGTTTTTT. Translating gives CASTPPPGAMNEKLFF.

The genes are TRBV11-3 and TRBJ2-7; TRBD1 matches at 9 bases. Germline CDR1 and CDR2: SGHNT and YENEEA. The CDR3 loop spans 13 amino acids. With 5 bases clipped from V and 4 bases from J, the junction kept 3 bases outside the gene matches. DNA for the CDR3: TGTGCCAGCAGCACCGGACAGGGGTACGAGCAGTACTTC. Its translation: CASSTGQGYEQYF. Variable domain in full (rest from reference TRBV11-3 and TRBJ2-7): EAGVVQSPRYKIIEKKQPVAFWCNPISGHNTLYWYLQNLGQGPELLIRYENEEAVDDSQLPKDRFSAERLKGVDSTLKIQPAELGDSAVYLCASSTGQGYEQYFGPGTRLTVT.

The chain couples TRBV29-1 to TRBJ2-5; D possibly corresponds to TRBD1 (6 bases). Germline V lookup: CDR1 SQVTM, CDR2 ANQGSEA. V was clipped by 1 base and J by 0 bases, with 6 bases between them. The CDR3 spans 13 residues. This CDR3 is CSVEGTDQETQYF. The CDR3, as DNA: TGCAGCGTTGAAGGGACAGACCAAGAGACCCAGTACTTC.

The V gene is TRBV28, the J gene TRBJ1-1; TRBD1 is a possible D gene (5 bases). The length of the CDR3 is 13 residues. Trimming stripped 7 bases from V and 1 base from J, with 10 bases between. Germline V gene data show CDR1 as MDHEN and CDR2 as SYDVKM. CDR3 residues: CASMVGQNTEAFF. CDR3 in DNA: TGTGCCAGCATGGTGGGGCAGAACACTGAAGCTTTCTTT.

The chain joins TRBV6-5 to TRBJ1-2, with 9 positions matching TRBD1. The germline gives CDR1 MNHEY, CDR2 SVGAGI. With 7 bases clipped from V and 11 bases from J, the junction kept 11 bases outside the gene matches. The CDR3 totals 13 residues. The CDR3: CASNDGTGLPYTF. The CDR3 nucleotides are TGTGCCAGCAATGATGGGACAGGGTTGCCGTACACCTTC.

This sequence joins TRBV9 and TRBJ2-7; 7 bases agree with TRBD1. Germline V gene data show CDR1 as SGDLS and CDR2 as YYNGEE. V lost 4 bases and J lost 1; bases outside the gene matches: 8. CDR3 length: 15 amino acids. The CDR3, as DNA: TGTGCCAGCAGCATAGGGACAGACCCTTCCTACGAGCAGTACTTC. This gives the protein CASSIGTDPSYEQYF.

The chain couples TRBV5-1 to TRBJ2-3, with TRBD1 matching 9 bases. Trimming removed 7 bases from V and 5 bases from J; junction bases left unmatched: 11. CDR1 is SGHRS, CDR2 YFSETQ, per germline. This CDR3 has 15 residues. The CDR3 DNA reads TGCGCCAGCGGGGGCACAGGGGGCTCGGGAGATACGCAGTATTTT. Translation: CASGGTGGSGDTQYF.

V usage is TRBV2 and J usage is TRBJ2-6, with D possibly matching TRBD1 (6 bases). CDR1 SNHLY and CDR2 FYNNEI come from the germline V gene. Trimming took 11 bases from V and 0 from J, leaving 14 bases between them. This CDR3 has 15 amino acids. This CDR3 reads CASSWGRSGANVLTF. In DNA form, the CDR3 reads TGTGCCTCCTCGTGGGGGCGCTCTGGGGCCAACGTCCTGACTTTC.

The CDR3 DNA sequence: TGCAGCGTGGCCCGGGACAGCTCCTACGAGCAGTACTTC. Amino acids: CSVARDSSYEQYF. The gene calls are TRBV29-1 and TRBJ2-7; 7 positions agree with TRBD1. The CDR3 consists of 13 residues. V gave up 6 bases and J gave up 0 bases; unmatched junction bases: 5. Germline lookup yields CDR1 SQVTM and CDR2 ANQGSEA.

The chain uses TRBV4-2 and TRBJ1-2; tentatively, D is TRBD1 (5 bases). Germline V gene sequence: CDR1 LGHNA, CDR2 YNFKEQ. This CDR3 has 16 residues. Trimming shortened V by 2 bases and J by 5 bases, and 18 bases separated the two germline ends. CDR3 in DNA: TGTGCCAGCAGCCAAAGGGGAGGGGCCCAAGGTTATGGCTACACCTTC. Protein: CASSQRGGAQGYGYTF.

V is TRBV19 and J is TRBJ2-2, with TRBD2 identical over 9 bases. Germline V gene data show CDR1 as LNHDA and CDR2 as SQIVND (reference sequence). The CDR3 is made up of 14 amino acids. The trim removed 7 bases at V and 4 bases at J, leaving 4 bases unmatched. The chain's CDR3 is CASTAGGGTGELFF. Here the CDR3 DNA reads TGTGCCAGTACCGCGGGGGGGGGCACCGGGGAGCTGTTTTTT.

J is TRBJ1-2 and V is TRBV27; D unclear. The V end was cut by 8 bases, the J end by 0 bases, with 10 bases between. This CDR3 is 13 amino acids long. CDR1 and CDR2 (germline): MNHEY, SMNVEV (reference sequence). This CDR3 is CASGLQSNYGYTF. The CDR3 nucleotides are TGTGCCAGCGGCCTACAGTCTAACTATGGCTACACCTTC.

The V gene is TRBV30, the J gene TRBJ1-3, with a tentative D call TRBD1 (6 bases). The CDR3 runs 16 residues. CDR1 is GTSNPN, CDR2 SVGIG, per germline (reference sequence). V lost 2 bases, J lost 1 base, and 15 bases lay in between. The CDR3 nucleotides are TGTGCCTGGAGTTTGGTCAGGGGCGCATCTGGAAACACCATATATTTT. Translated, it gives CAWSLVRGASGNTIYF.

CDR3 bases: TGTGCCTGGAGCGAAAGGGACAGGGGGTTCAATCAGCCCCAGCATTTT. This codes for CAWSERDRGFNQPQHF. This chain uses TRBV30 with TRBJ1-5; TRBD1 matches at 11 bases. Germline V gene lookup returns CDR1 GTSNPN and CDR2 SVGIG (reference sequence). The CDR3 contains 16 residues. V trimming: 3 bases; J trimming: 3 bases; junction bases outside the gene matches: 7. The full variable domain, rest sourced from reference TRBV30 and TRBJ1-5, is SQTIHQWPATLVQPVGSPLSLECTVEGTSNPNLYWYRQAAGRGLQLLFYSVGIGQISSEVPQNLSASRPQDRQFILSSKKLLLSDSGFYLCAWSERDRGFNQPQHFGDGTRLSIL.

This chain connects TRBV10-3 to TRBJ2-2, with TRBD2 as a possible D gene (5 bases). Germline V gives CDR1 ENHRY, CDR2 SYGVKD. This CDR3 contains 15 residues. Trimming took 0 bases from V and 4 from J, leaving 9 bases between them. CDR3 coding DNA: TGTGCCATCAGTGAGTCGAGGGAAGGCACCGGGGAGCTGTTTTTT. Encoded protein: CAISESREGTGELFF.

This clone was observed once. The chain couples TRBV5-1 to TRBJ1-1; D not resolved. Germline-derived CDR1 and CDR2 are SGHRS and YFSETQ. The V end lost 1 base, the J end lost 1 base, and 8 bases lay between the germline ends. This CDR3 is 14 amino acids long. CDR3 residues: CASSLLRGNTEAFF. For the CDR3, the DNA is TGCGCCAGCAGCTTGCTTCGGGGGAACACTGAAGCTTTCTTT.

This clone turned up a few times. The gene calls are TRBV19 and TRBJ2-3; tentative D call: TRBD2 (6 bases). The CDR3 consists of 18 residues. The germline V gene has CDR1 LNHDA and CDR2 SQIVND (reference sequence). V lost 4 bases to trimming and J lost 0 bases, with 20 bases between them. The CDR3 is CASSTRSGTPPSTDTQYF. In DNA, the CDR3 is TGTGCCAGTAGTACACGGTCCGGGACTCCTCCTAGCACAGATACGCAGTATTTT.

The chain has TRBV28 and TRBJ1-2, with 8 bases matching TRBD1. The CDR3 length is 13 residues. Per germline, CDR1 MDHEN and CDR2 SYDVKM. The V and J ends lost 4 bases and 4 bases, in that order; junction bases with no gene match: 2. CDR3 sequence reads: CASSWTGSYGYTF. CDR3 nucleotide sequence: TGTGCCAGCAGTTGGACAGGGAGCTATGGCTACACCTTC.

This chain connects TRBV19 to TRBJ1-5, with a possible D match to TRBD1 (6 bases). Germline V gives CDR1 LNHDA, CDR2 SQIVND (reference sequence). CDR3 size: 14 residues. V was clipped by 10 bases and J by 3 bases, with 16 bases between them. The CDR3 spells CATNQGISNQPQHF. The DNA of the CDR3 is TGTGCCACTAATCAGGGGATTTCCAATCAGCCCCAGCATTTT.

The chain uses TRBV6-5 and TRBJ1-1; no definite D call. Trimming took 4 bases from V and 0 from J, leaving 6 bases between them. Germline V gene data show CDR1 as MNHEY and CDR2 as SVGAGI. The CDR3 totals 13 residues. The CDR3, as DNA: TGTGCCAGCAGTTTGGGCATGAACACTGAAGCTTTCTTT. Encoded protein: CASSLGMNTEAFF.

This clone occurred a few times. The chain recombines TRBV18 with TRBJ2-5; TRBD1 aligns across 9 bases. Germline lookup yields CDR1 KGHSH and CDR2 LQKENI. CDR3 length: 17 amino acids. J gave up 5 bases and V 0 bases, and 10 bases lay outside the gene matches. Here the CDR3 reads CASSPPLQGAFWETQYF. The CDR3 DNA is TGTGCCAGCTCACCACCCCTACAGGGGGCGTTTTGGGAGACCCAGTACTTC.

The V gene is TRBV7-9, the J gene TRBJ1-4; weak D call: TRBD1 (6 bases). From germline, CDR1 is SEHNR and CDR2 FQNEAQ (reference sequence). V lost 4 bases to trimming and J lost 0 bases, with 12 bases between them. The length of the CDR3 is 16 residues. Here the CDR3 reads CASSSDRIATNEKLFF. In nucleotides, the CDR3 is TGTGCCAGCAGCTCGGACAGAATTGCAACTAATGAAAAACTGTTTTTT.